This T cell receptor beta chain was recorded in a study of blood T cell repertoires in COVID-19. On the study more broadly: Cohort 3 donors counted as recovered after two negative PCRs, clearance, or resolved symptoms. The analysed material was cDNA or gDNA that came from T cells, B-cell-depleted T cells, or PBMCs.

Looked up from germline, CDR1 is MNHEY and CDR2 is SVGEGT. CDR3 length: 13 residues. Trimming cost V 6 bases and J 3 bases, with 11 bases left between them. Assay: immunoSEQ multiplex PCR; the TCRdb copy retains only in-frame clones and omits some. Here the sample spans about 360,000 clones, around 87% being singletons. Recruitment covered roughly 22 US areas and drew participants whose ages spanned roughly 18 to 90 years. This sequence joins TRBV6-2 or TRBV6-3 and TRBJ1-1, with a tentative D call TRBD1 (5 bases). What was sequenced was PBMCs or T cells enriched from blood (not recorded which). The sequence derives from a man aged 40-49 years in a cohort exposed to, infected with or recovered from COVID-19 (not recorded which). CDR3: CASSQQAHTEAFF. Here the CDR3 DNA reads TGTGCCAGCAGCCAACAGGCCCACACTGAAGCTTTCTTT.